Listed below are T cell receptor beta chains from one sample, sequenced in a study of T cell responses to AZD1222 COVID-19 vaccine. Profiled with immunoSEQ multiplex PCR; TCRdb holds only in-frame clones, not every one. The repertoire includes some 83,000 clones, 86% of them detected once, and approximately 9% sits in the top ten. The sequenced sample was peripheral blood, obtained on day 0 of AZD1222 vaccination. These TCRs come from an adult in good health. CDR3s include the opening cysteine and the closing phenylalanine or tryptophan. The D gene is left open where the match is weak. Clone size is stated in some rows and not others, as once, few, many or a class when expanded.

DNA: TGTGCCACCAGTGCGGAAGGTCGCAGGGGGGTCTACGAGCAGTACTTC; CDR3: CATSAEGRRGVYEQYF; J: TRBJ2-7; length: 16; D: NA; V: TRBV24-1; size: NA
DNA: TGTGCCAGCAGCCCTACGGCGACAGGGGGCGCGTCGGCCCTCCACTTT; CDR3: CASSPTATGGASALHF; J: TRBJ1-6; length: 16; D: TRBD1; V: TRBV3-1/TRBV3-2; size: few
DNA: TGTGCCAGCAGTTACTCCCCCAGCGGGTTCTACAATGAGCAGTTCTTC; CDR3: CASSYSPSGFYNEQFF; J: TRBJ2-1; length: 16; D: NA; V: TRBV6-5; size: few
DNA: TGTGCCAGCAGCTTAGTTGAAGCTTTCTTT; CDR3: CASSLVEAFF; J: TRBJ1-1; length: 10; D: NA; V: TRBV7-9; size: NA
DNA: TGTGCCAGCAGCCCCGGGACAGGGTGGACTGAAGCTTTCTTT; CDR3: CASSPGTGWTEAFF; J: TRBJ1-1; length: 14; D: TRBD1; V: TRBV3-1/TRBV3-2; size: NA
DNA: TGCGCCAGCAGCTCGTGGACAGGGGTAACTGAAGCTTTCTTT; CDR3: CASSSWTGVTEAFF; J: TRBJ1-1; length: 14; D: TRBD1; V: TRBV5-1; size: NA
DNA: TGTGCCAGCAGCCCGCGACAGGGGCCTGCTTATGGCTACACCTTC; CDR3: CASSPRQGPAYGYTF; J: TRBJ1-2; length: 15; D: TRBD1; V: TRBV7-2; size: NA
DNA: TGTGCCAGCAGGCCGGGACAGGCCCAGAACTATGGCTACACCTTC; CDR3: CASRPGQAQNYGYTF; J: TRBJ1-2; length: 15; D: TRBD1; V: TRBV5-4; size: NA
DNA: TGTGCCAGCAGCCAAGATCTAAGGGATAATTCACCCCTCCACTTT; CDR3: CASSQDLRDNSPLHF; J: TRBJ1-6; length: 15; D: NA; V: TRBV3-1/TRBV3-2; size: NA
DNA: TGTGCCAGCAGCCTCGGAGATTCACCCCTCCACTTT; CDR3: CASSLGDSPLHF; J: TRBJ1-6; length: 12; D: NA; V: TRBV3-1/TRBV3-2; size: NA
DNA: TGTGCCAGCAGGTCAATAGGGACAGCTTATGGCTACACCTTC; CDR3: CASRSIGTAYGYTF; J: TRBJ1-2; length: 14; D: TRBD1; V: TRBV28; size: NA
DNA: TGTGCCAGCAGCTTAGGGGGAGATCAGCCCCAGCATTTT; CDR3: CASSLGGDQPQHF; J: TRBJ1-5; length: 13; D: NA; V: TRBV7-9; size: NA
DNA: TGTGCCAGCAGCTTACCAGGCTCTGGAAACACCATATATTTT; CDR3: CASSLPGSGNTIYF; J: TRBJ1-3; length: 14; D: NA; V: TRBV5-6; size: NA
DNA: TGTGCCAGCAGCTTGCCGGGACAGGTGAAGAACACTGAAGCTTTCTTT; CDR3: CASSLPGQVKNTEAFF; J: TRBJ1-1; length: 16; D: TRBD1; V: TRBV5-4; size: NA
DNA: TGTGCCAGTAGTTTAGCGGGGGGGCCTAATGAGCAGTTCTTC; CDR3: CASSLAGGPNEQFF; J: TRBJ2-1; length: 14; D: TRBD2; V: TRBV19; size: NA
DNA: TGTGCCAGCAGTTACCCCGGGACGGAGCAGTTCTTC; CDR3: CASSYPGTEQFF; J: TRBJ2-1; length: 12; D: NA; V: TRBV6-2/TRBV6-3; size: NA
DNA: TGTGCCAGCAGTTCCCCAATGAAGAGGGGACGGGCTGAAGCTTTCTTT; CDR3: CASSSPMKRGRAEAFF; J: TRBJ1-1; length: 16; D: NA; V: TRBV27; size: NA
DNA: TGTGCCAGCAGCCAAGAGGGGGTCGGGAACAAGAACACTGAAGCTTTCTTT; CDR3: CASSQEGVGNKNTEAFF; J: TRBJ1-1; length: 17; D: NA; V: TRBV4-2; size: few
DNA: TGTGCCAGCAGCTTAGCGTCGGGTAGCGTGGTTCAGCCCCAGCATTTT; CDR3: CASSLASGSVVQPQHF; J: TRBJ1-5; length: 16; D: NA; V: TRBV7-8; size: NA
DNA: TGTGCCAGCAGCGCTAATCCGGGACTAGCGGGGCAAGCCAAAAACATTCAGTACTTC; CDR3: CASSANPGLAGQAKNIQYF; J: TRBJ2-4; length: 19; D: TRBD2; V: TRBV3-1/TRBV3-2; size: NA
DNA: TGTGCCAGCAGCACCAAACCAACCGCGACGGGATCCTCACTGCTCTACAATGAGCAGTTCTTC; CDR3: CASSTKPTATGSSLLYNEQFF; J: TRBJ2-1; length: 21; D: NA; V: TRBV13; size: NA
DNA: TGTGCCAGCAGCGCCCGTAGCGGGGAAGCCTACGAGCAGTACTTC; CDR3: CASSARSGEAYEQYF; J: TRBJ2-7; length: 15; D: TRBD2; V: TRBV11-2; size: once
DNA: TGTGCCAGCAGTTCATCGCGGGGTGGGGAGACCCAGTACTTC; CDR3: CASSSSRGGETQYF; J: TRBJ2-5; length: 14; D: NA; V: TRBV5-5; size: NA
DNA: TGCGCCAGCAGTGACCGGCGAACAACCGGGGAGCTGTTTTTT; CDR3: CASSDRRTTGELFF; J: TRBJ2-2; length: 14; D: NA; V: TRBV10-1; size: NA
DNA: TGTGCCAGCAGTCCAGGGGGGGCTGGGGCCAACGTCCTGACTTTC; CDR3: CASSPGGAGANVLTF; J: TRBJ2-6; length: 15; D: NA; V: TRBV9; size: NA
DNA: TGTGCCAGCAGGGAGGGGCTATTCTCTGGAAACACCATATATTTT; CDR3: CASREGLFSGNTIYF; J: TRBJ1-3; length: 15; D: NA; V: TRBV9; size: NA
DNA: TGTGCCAGCAGCTTAAGGCAGGACGAAAAACTGTTTTTT; CDR3: CASSLRQDEKLFF; J: TRBJ1-4; length: 13; D: NA; V: TRBV5-4; size: few
DNA: TGTGCCACCAGCCCCGGGAGGGGCAGGGAGACCCAGTACTTC; CDR3: CATSPGRGRETQYF; J: TRBJ2-5; length: 14; D: TRBD2; V: TRBV24-1; size: NA
DNA: TGTGCCAGCTCACTTCGGGGAGATGGAACTGAAGCTTTCTTT; CDR3: CASSLRGDGTEAFF; J: TRBJ1-1; length: 14; D: NA; V: TRBV18; size: NA
DNA: TGTGCCAGCAGCTTAGAGAAGTTCGAATTGTTTTTT; CDR3: CASSLEKFELFF; J: TRBJ1-4; length: 12; D: NA; V: TRBV7-9; size: few
DNA: TGTGCCAGCAGCCTGGGACAGATTAACTACGAGCAGTACTTC; CDR3: CASSLGQINYEQYF; J: TRBJ2-7; length: 14; D: TRBD1; V: TRBV11-2; size: NA
DNA: TGTGCCAGTACCCGGGGAGAGACACAGCCCCAGCATTTT; CDR3: CASTRGETQPQHF; J: TRBJ1-5; length: 13; D: NA; V: TRBV19; size: few
DNA: TGTGCCAGCAGTTACTCGAGGAAAAGAAGAGGGGTCGAAAAACTGTTTTTT; CDR3: CASSYSRKRRGVEKLFF; J: TRBJ1-4; length: 17; D: NA; V: TRBV6-7; size: NA
DNA: TGTGCCAGCAGTTTGGGGACAGGGGGAGAGAACCCTGAAGCTTTCTTT; CDR3: CASSLGTGGENPEAFF; J: TRBJ1-1; length: 16; D: TRBD1; V: TRBV28; size: NA
DNA: TGTGCCAGCAGTGGGACAGGGCTCGTCTACAATGAGCAGTTCTTC; CDR3: CASSGTGLVYNEQFF; J: TRBJ2-1; length: 15; D: TRBD1; V: TRBV2; size: NA
DNA: TGTGCCAGCAGCTTAGGGGAACCGAACACCGGGGAGCTGTTTTTT; CDR3: CASSLGEPNTGELFF; J: TRBJ2-2; length: 15; D: NA; V: TRBV7-9; size: NA
DNA: TGTGCCAGCAGCTTAGGGACAGGGGGCACTGAAGCTTTCTTT; CDR3: CASSLGTGGTEAFF; J: TRBJ1-1; length: 14; D: TRBD1; V: TRBV5-4; size: NA
DNA: TGTGCCAGCAGCCAAGCATTCTCCTACGAGCAGTACTTC; CDR3: CASSQAFSYEQYF; J: TRBJ2-7; length: 13; D: NA; V: TRBV3-1/TRBV3-2; size: NA
DNA: TGTGCCAGCAGCGGCCGGGTCTACAATGAGCAGTTCTTC; CDR3: CASSGRVYNEQFF; J: TRBJ2-1; length: 13; D: NA; V: TRBV9; size: NA
DNA: TGTGCCACCAGTGATTCAAAGGGATACGACGTCACAGATACGCAGTATTTT; CDR3: CATSDSKGYDVTDTQYF; J: TRBJ2-3; length: 17; D: NA; V: TRBV24-1; size: NA
DNA: TGTGCCAGCAGCCAAGCGGCCGGGACAGATACGCAGTATTTT; CDR3: CASSQAAGTDTQYF; J: TRBJ2-3; length: 14; D: NA; V: TRBV3-1/TRBV3-2; size: NA
DNA: TGTGCCACCAGCAGAGATCGGGGTGGCTGGAATCAGTTCTTC; CDR3: CATSRDRGGWNQFF; J: TRBJ2-1; length: 14; D: NA; V: TRBV15; size: NA
DNA: TGTGCCAGCAGCCAAGGATGGGCTAGCGGGACAGATACGCAGTATTTT; CDR3: CASSQGWASGTDTQYF; J: TRBJ2-3; length: 16; D: TRBD2; V: TRBV14; size: once
DNA: TGCGCCAGCAGCCAAGTATTAGGCGCCGAGCAGTACTTC; CDR3: CASSQVLGAEQYF; J: TRBJ2-7; length: 13; D: NA; V: TRBV4-1; size: once
DNA: TGTGCCCATGGACCCTCTGGAAACACCATATATTTT; CDR3: CAHGPSGNTIYF; J: TRBJ1-3; length: 12; D: NA; V: TRBV5-6; size: NA
DNA: TGCAGTGCTAGTCCGAGCGGGGGGGCAGTCGATACGCAGTATTTT; CDR3: CSASPSGGAVDTQYF; J: TRBJ2-3; length: 15; D: TRBD2; V: TRBV20-1; size: NA
DNA: TGTGCCAGCAGCGACACAGGGTTACCCCCTGAAGCTTTCTTT; CDR3: CASSDTGLPPEAFF; J: TRBJ1-1; length: 14; D: NA; V: TRBV11-1; size: NA
DNA: TGTGCCAGTAGGGGGACAGGGGGCGCTTACACTGAAGCTTTCTTT; CDR3: CASRGTGGAYTEAFF; J: TRBJ1-1; length: 15; D: TRBD1; V: TRBV19; size: NA
DNA: TGTGCCATCAGTGAAAGGGTTGGTCCTAGGGGCACAGATACGCAGTATTTT; CDR3: CAISERVGPRGTDTQYF; J: TRBJ2-3; length: 17; D: NA; V: TRBV10-3; size: NA
DNA: TGTGCCAGCAGGACGAGCGGAGTATACACTGAAGCTTTCTTT; CDR3: CASRTSGVYTEAFF; J: TRBJ1-1; length: 14; D: NA; V: TRBV6-5; size: NA
DNA: TGTGCCAGCAGTTATTCGACCGGGGGCACCCCCTACGAGCAGTACTTC; CDR3: CASSYSTGGTPYEQYF; J: TRBJ2-7; length: 16; D: NA; V: TRBV6-9; size: NA
DNA: TGTGCCAGCAGCCCCACGTCCTTTGCTACGCAGTATTTT; CDR3: CASSPTSFATQYF; J: TRBJ2-3; length: 13; D: NA; V: TRBV6-6; size: NA
DNA: TGTGCCAGCAGCTTAGCCGTGGGACGGAGAGCCTACGAGCAGTACTTC; CDR3: CASSLAVGRRAYEQYF; J: TRBJ2-7; length: 16; D: NA; V: TRBV7-9; size: NA
DNA: TGTGCCAGCACCCAAAGGGGATTCGACTACGAGCAGTACTTC; CDR3: CASTQRGFDYEQYF; J: TRBJ2-7; length: 14; D: NA; V: TRBV2; size: once
DNA: TGTGCCAGTAGGAAGGACAGGGACACTGAAGCTTTCTTT; CDR3: CASRKDRDTEAFF; J: TRBJ1-1; length: 13; D: TRBD1; V: TRBV19; size: few
DNA: TGTGCCAGTAGTACCCGGGCTTGGGCCGGGGAGCTGTTTTTT; CDR3: CASSTRAWAGELFF; J: TRBJ2-2; length: 14; D: NA; V: TRBV19; size: NA
DNA: TGTGCCAGCTCACCACAAGGGGGCCTCTACAATGAGCAGTTCTTC; CDR3: CASSPQGGLYNEQFF; J: TRBJ2-1; length: 15; D: TRBD1; V: TRBV18; size: few
DNA: TGTGCCAGCAGCCCGCCTGGGGGGACTAGTGGCTACAATGAGCAGTTCTTC; CDR3: CASSPPGGTSGYNEQFF; J: TRBJ2-1; length: 17; D: TRBD2; V: TRBV9; size: NA
DNA: TGTGCCAGCAGCAAGATGAGGGTCGAGCAGTACTTC; CDR3: CASSKMRVEQYF; J: TRBJ2-7; length: 12; D: NA; V: TRBV28; size: NA
DNA: TGTGCCACCAGCAGAATCAGGGACAGAGGGACTGAAGCTTTCTTT; CDR3: CATSRIRDRGTEAFF; J: TRBJ1-1; length: 15; D: TRBD1; V: TRBV15; size: NA